This record looks at one T cell receptor (beta chain) sequence and its context. The sample originates from a study of blood T cell repertoires in COVID-19. Turning to the study itself: Samples representing acute and convalescent COVID-19 were sourced from the United States, Italy and Spain. Sources were T cells, B-cell-depleted T cells, or PBMCs; the material itself was cDNA or gDNA.

Method: immunoSEQ multiplex PCR; TCRdb's copy keeps in-frame clones and lacks some. The table shows about 200,000 clones, with over 85% occurring only once. Clinical history as reported by participants underpinned cohort assignment. Material: PBMCs or T cells enriched from blood (not recorded which). The sequence was collected from a young woman with acute COVID-19.

CDR3 nucleotide sequence: TGTGCCAGCAGTTACGGCAGAGGTACAGATACGCAGTATTTT. Protein product: CASSYGRGTDTQYF. The gene calls are TRBV6-5 and TRBJ2-3; D remains ambiguous. The V gene's germline CDR1 is MNHEY and CDR2 SVGAGI. V lost 2 bases and J 3 bases, leaving 9 bases between the germline ends. The CDR3 length is 14 residues.